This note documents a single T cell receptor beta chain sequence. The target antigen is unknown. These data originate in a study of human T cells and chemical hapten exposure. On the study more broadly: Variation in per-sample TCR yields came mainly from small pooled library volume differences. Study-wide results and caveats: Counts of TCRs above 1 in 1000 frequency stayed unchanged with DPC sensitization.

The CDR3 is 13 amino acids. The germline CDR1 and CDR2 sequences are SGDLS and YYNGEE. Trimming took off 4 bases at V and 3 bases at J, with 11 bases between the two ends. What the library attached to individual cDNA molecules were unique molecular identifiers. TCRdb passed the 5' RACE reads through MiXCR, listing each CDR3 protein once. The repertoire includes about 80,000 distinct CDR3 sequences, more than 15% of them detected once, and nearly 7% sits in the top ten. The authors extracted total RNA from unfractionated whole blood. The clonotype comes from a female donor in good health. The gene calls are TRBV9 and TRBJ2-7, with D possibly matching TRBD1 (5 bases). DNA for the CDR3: TGTGCCAGCAGCTTACAGGAGAACTACGAGCAGTACTTC. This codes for CASSLQENYEQYF.